The T cell receptor beta chain under discussion was sequenced for a study of blood T cell repertoires in COVID-19. About the research overall: Specimens from acute and convalescent COVID-19 originated in the United States, Italy and Spain. PBMCs, B-cell-depleted T cells, or T cells were the source of the cDNA or gDNA that made up the material.

Original handling: For nucleated cells, counts were estimated from reference gene primer amplification. Profiled with immunoSEQ multiplex PCR; TCRdb holds only in-frame clones, not every one. The DNA gave D and trimming, while V, J and clone size come from that table. The sample has approximately 52,000 clones, nearly 90% seen once. The origin of this receptor is a man between 60 and 75 years old with active COVID-19. The sequenced material came from peripheral blood.

This CDR3 reads CATSRGQGAVEKLFF. CDR3 nucleotide sequence: TGTGCCACCAGCAGAGGACAGGGGGCGGTTGAAAAACTGTTTTTT. V gene TRBV15 combines with J gene TRBJ1-4, with 10 bases aligning to TRBD1. Trimming cost V 1 base and J 7 bases; bases outside gene matches: 3. CDR1 is LNHNV, CDR2 YYDKDF, per germline (reference sequence). The CDR3 extends over 15 amino acids.